This T cell receptor (beta chain) was found in a study of T cell repertoires in cytomegalovirus infection. Study as a whole: Used in the study were CMV epitopes, some recently identified and HLA-C-restricted, others well-studied and HLA-B-restricted.

Between the trimmed V and J ends, which lost 1 base and 1 base, there was a span of 17 bases. The germline gives CDR1 SGHRS, CDR2 YFSETQ. The CDR3 contains 17 residues. The study's findings and limits: Dominating the ex vivo response were TCR beta clonotypes that were CMV-specific and HLA-C-restricted.

Concerning this clonotype: What it binds is unknown.

TCRdb reprocessed the reads with MiXCR, giving one entry per CDR3 protein. The sample shows about 920,000 distinct CDR3 sequences, more than 25% of them seen only once. The V and J genes are TRBV5-1 and TRBJ1-1; D is unclear. This material consisted of cultured CD8+ T cells from PBMCs, taken from culture after CMV antigen stimulation. This TCR was recovered from a human donor in good health (CMV status not recorded). Some clones in this sample may be carry-over from other donors' samples. This chain's CDR3 is CASSLLSFSPGNTEAFF. For the CDR3, the DNA is TGCGCCAGCAGCTTGTTGTCATTCTCACCGGGGAACACTGAAGCTTTCTTT.